A selection of T cell receptor beta chains follows, all from one sample in a study of Ad26.COV2.S vaccination and SARS-CoV-2 variants. Produced via immunoSEQ multiplex PCR; TCRdb's table is partial and in-frame only. The repertoire holds 300,000 to 350,000 clones, with roughly 86% as singletons. This material consisted of peripheral blood, taken in a trial of Ad26.COV2.S vaccine versus placebo. These receptors all stem from a person aged 18-60 years who received the Ad26.COV2.S COVID-19 vaccine or a placebo. CDR3s include the opening cysteine and the closing phenylalanine or tryptophan. The D gene is left open where the match is weak. Size is omitted from some rows. Given values are once, few, many or a class for expanded clones.

abundance	d_gene	v_gene	j_gene	CDR3aa	CDR3nt
.	.	TRBV30	TRBJ2-7	CAWRVTPTYEQYF	TGTGCCTGGAGGGTAACTCCTACCTACGAGCAGTACTTC
.	.	TRBV7-2	TRBJ1-5	CASSPWDKEGQPQHF	TGTGCCAGCAGCCCGTGGGACAAAGAAGGGCAGCCCCAGCATTTT
once	.	TRBV7-3	TRBJ2-5	CASSLSGGESQYF	TGTGCCAGCAGCTTATCCGGGGGCGAGTCCCAGTACTTC
.	TRBD2	TRBV9	TRBJ2-7	CASSPFERGHYEQYF	TGTGCCAGCAGCCCCTTTGAGCGGGGGCACTACGAGCAGTACTTC
.	TRBD2	TRBV7-9	TRBJ2-5	CASSLDRLAGDQETQYF	TGTGCCAGCAGCTTAGATAGACTAGCGGGGGACCAAGAGACCCAGTACTTC
.	.	TRBV12-3/TRBV12-4	TRBJ1-1	CASSLGQNTEAFF	TGTGCCAGCAGTCTAGGACAGAACACTGAAGCTTTCTTT
.	.	TRBV18	TRBJ1-6	CASSPRGEGSPLHF	TGTGCCAGCTCACCCAGAGGGGAAGGTTCACCCCTCCACTTT
.	.	TRBV2	TRBJ2-1	CASSSQGLDYNEQFF	TGTGCCAGCAGTTCCCAGGGTTTGGACTACAATGAGCAGTTCTTC
once	TRBD1	TRBV9	TRBJ1-1	CASSVGTTGLTEAFF	TGTGCCAGCAGCGTAGGGACGACAGGGTTGACTGAAGCTTTCTTT
.	.	TRBV3-1/TRBV3-2	TRBJ2-2	CASSPFGGELFF	TGTGCCAGCAGCCCCTTTGGGGGGGAGCTGTTTTTT
.	TRBD1	TRBV5-6	TRBJ1-2	CASSESGTGGSYGYTF	TGTGCCAGCAGCGAATCCGGGACAGGGGGCAGCTATGGCTACACCTTC
.	.	TRBV7-6	TRBJ2-1	CASSFPTGAPYNEQFF	TGTGCCAGCAGCTTCCCCACTGGGGCTCCTTACAATGAGCAGTTCTTC
.	.	TRBV7-8	TRBJ1-2	CASSLAGTYGYTF	TGTGCCAGCAGCTTAGCTGGGACCTATGGCTACACCTTC
.	TRBD1	TRBV10-3	TRBJ1-1	CAISEGQGVAEAFF	TGTGCCATCAGTGAGGGACAGGGGGTTGCTGAAGCTTTCTTT
.	.	TRBV6-1	TRBJ2-7	CASSEGNGVYEQYF	TGTGCCAGCAGTGAAGGGAACGGGGTCTACGAGCAGTACTTC
.	.	TRBV12-5	TRBJ1-2	CASGLSVGVGYGYTF	TGTGCTAGTGGTTTGAGTGTGGGAGTGGGCTATGGCTACACCTTC
.	.	TRBV3-1/TRBV3-2	TRBJ2-7	CASRPGETFGLWYF	TGTGCCAGCAGGCCGGGGGAAACCTTCGGGCTCTGGTACTTC
.	TRBD1	TRBV6-5	TRBJ1-1	CASSSRGRYTEAFF	TGTGCCAGCAGTTCAAGGGGGCGATACACTGAAGCTTTCTTT
.	.	TRBV18	TRBJ1-5	CASSPGPSQPQHF	TGTGCCAGCTCACCGGGCCCTTCTCAGCCCCAGCATTTT
.	TRBD1	TRBV19	TRBJ1-5	CASSKKTGGQGAGQPQHF	TGTGCCAGTAGTAAAAAAACGGGGGGACAGGGGGCTGGGCAGCCCCAGCATTTT
once	TRBD2	TRBV14	TRBJ2-5	CASSPGLVPRETQYF	TGTGCCAGCAGCCCGGGACTAGTGCCCCGGGAGACCCAGTACTTC
once	.	TRBV20-1	TRBJ1-2	CSAYGAYGYTF	TGCAGTGCTTATGGAGCCTATGGCTACACCTTC
once	.	TRBV9	TRBJ1-1	CASSATVLNTEAFF	TGTGCCAGCAGCGCGACAGTCCTAAACACTGAAGCTTTCTTT
.	.	TRBV10-1	TRBJ2-2	CASSGNRVNGELFF	TGCGCCAGCAGTGGAAACCGCGTAAACGGGGAGCTGTTTTTT